This is a list of T cell receptor beta chains from one sample in a study of cytomegalovirus exposure and HLA in healthy donors. Method: immunoSEQ multiplex PCR; TCRdb's copy keeps in-frame clones and lacks some. The sample lists just under 250,000 clones; about four fifths were seen once. The sample comprised PBMCs. Every receptor here comes from a woman aged 40-49 years in good health and CMV-seropositive. Both conserved end residues are part of each CDR3.

v_call: TRBV11-2; j_call: TRBJ1-3; cdr3_aa: CASSRDRGVSGNTIYF
v_call: TRBV11-1; j_call: TRBJ2-7; cdr3_aa: CASSLTGTSKYEQYF
v_call: TRBV7-3; j_call: TRBJ2-5; cdr3_aa: CASSPDLGAETQYF
v_call: TRBV6-1; j_call: TRBJ1-3; cdr3_aa: CASSEVFQGVSYTIYF
v_call: TRBV11-2; j_call: TRBJ2-2; cdr3_aa: CASSLIYTGELFF
v_call: TRBV7-6; j_call: TRBJ1-4; cdr3_aa: CASSLELKEKLFF
v_call: TRBV10-3; j_call: TRBJ2-3; cdr3_aa: CAIRSPQGGTSGGPADTQYF
v_call: TRBV30; j_call: TRBJ1-2; cdr3_aa: CAWSVGRDFYGYTF
v_call: TRBV5-1; j_call: TRBJ1-1; cdr3_aa: CASTDPLQGTMNTEAFF
v_call: TRBV6-1; j_call: TRBJ1-6; cdr3_aa: CASSETGPNSPLHF
v_call: TRBV6-1; j_call: TRBJ2-7; cdr3_aa: CASSVTPGTPSF
v_call: TRBV9; j_call: TRBJ1-3; cdr3_aa: CASSASGQAGNTIYF
v_call: TRBV6-5; j_call: TRBJ1-1; cdr3_aa: CASSYGRNTEAFF
v_call: TRBV14; j_call: TRBJ2-1; cdr3_aa: CASSQVRLYNEQFF
v_call: TRBV4-1; j_call: TRBJ1-3; cdr3_aa: CASSQDIREAGNTIYF
v_call: TRBV6-5; j_call: TRBJ2-1; cdr3_aa: CASRDRKNNEQFF
v_call: TRBV9; j_call: TRBJ1-6; cdr3_aa: CASSAPGGQHNSPLHF
v_call: TRBV19; j_call: TRBJ2-1; cdr3_aa: CASSIGFTYNEQFF
v_call: TRBV5-1; j_call: TRBJ2-3; cdr3_aa: CASSLGGLAGDTQYF
v_call: TRBV4-3; j_call: TRBJ2-7; cdr3_aa: CASSLGTSGSGQYF
v_call: TRBV29-1; j_call: TRBJ1-1; cdr3_aa: CSVERQAMNTEAFF
v_call: TRBV15; j_call: TRBJ2-7; cdr3_aa: CATSRDDLMQYEQYF
v_call: TRBV6-5; j_call: TRBJ1-5; cdr3_aa: CASSYLQGWQPQHF
v_call: TRBV5-1; j_call: TRBJ2-3; cdr3_aa: CASSPGHLSTDTQYF
v_call: TRBV4-2; j_call: TRBJ1-2; cdr3_aa: CASSQGSAGRNYGYTF
v_call: TRBV19; j_call: TRBJ1-6; cdr3_aa: CASSTLGSSYNSPLHF
v_call: TRBV7-9; j_call: TRBJ2-2; cdr3_aa: CASSLLGANTGELFF
v_call: TRBV6-6; j_call: TRBJ1-4; cdr3_aa: CASKEGGRTNEKLFF
v_call: TRBV29-1; j_call: TRBJ2-1; cdr3_aa: CSGRRDRGFAEQFF
v_call: TRBV6-5; j_call: TRBJ1-1; cdr3_aa: CATGQGGRAFF
v_call: TRBV25-1; j_call: TRBJ1-1; cdr3_aa: CASSDPRTGDTEAFF
v_call: TRBV7-8; j_call: TRBJ1-4; cdr3_aa: CASSLAFRAGEKLFF
v_call: TRBV7-2; j_call: TRBJ1-5; cdr3_aa: CASSPPGSQPQHF
v_call: TRBV30; j_call: TRBJ2-1; cdr3_aa: CAWSGREVSYNEQFF
v_call: TRBV7-2; j_call: TRBJ2-7; cdr3_aa: CASSLVPSGRRGEQYF
v_call: TRBV5-8; j_call: TRBJ2-3; cdr3_aa: CASSRRVGDTQYF
v_call: TRBV2; j_call: TRBJ2-7; cdr3_aa: CASSGGTHRYEQYF
v_call: TRBV7-3; j_call: TRBJ1-3; cdr3_aa: CASSSTGDTIYF
v_call: TRBV18; j_call: TRBJ1-5; cdr3_aa: CASSPPGAVGQPQHF
v_call: TRBV11-2; j_call: TRBJ1-1; cdr3_aa: CASSLRAGGKGTEAFF
v_call: TRBV19; j_call: TRBJ1-5; cdr3_aa: CASSGTGGSQPQHF
v_call: TRBV19; j_call: TRBJ2-2; cdr3_aa: CAAQDLTGGNTGELFF
v_call: TRBV5-1; j_call: TRBJ1-2; cdr3_aa: CASSLAEGATYGYTF
v_call: TRBV30; j_call: TRBJ1-5; cdr3_aa: CAWSQGGTGNQPQHF
v_call: TRBV2; j_call: TRBJ1-6; cdr3_aa: CASTVDRLLNSPLHF
v_call: TRBV7-6; j_call: TRBJ2-7; cdr3_aa: CASSGRRTSGREPYEQYF
v_call: TRBV7-9; j_call: TRBJ1-3; cdr3_aa: CASSLVTGNSGNTIYF
v_call: TRBV4-3; j_call: TRBJ2-1; cdr3_aa: CASSQVGLAGTGNEQFF
v_call: TRBV7-8; j_call: TRBJ2-7; cdr3_aa: CASSLVWGTGGPSYEQYF
v_call: TRBV2; j_call: TRBJ1-6; cdr3_aa: CASSEGTGYSPLHF
v_call: TRBV29-1; j_call: TRBJ2-3; cdr3_aa: CSVGGTSGSGTDTQYF
v_call: TRBV11-2; j_call: TRBJ1-4; cdr3_aa: CASSLASGGREKLFF
v_call: TRBV29-1; j_call: TRBJ1-4; cdr3_aa: CSVVGGFNEKLFF
v_call: TRBV7-3; j_call: TRBJ1-3; cdr3_aa: CASSPDGTGNTIYF
v_call: TRBV19; j_call: TRBJ1-2; cdr3_aa: CASSSQGLGGYTF
v_call: TRBV5-1; j_call: TRBJ1-4; cdr3_aa: CASNTGTGNEKLFF
v_call: TRBV5-1; j_call: TRBJ2-5; cdr3_aa: CASRDRGVGFYQETQYF